This TCR beta chain appears in the sequencing data of a study of OX40 agonist ivuxolimab in advanced cancers. The germline V gene has CDR1 LNHDA and CDR2 SQIVND (reference sequence). V was pared by 4 bases and J by 3 bases, with 10 bases of the junction left unmatched. The CDR3 has 16 residues. The data were produced by immunoSEQ multiplex PCR, yet TCRdb's version contains in-frame clones alone and is incomplete. In the table there are tens of thousands of clones, approximately 94% of which are singletons. Whole-study results and caveats: What antigens the expanded peripheral T cells recognized was never established. Certain nonresponding patients likewise had low normalized T-cell clonal expansion.

As regards this clone: Antigen unknown.

The genes are TRBV19 and TRBJ2-7, with 9 bases aligning to TRBD2. Specimen: CD4+ or CD8+ T cells sorted from blood, collected in a trial of the OX40 agonist ivuxolimab. This receptor was identified in an adult with an advanced solid tumor such as melanoma, head and neck, liver or kidney cancer. The CDR3, as DNA: TGTGCCAGTAGTACGGGAACCGGGACTAGCAACTACGAGCAGTACTTC. Its protein product is CASSTGTGTSNYEQYF. Together with reference TRBV19 and TRBJ2-7, the CDR3 gives the full variable domain: DGGITQSPKYLFRKEGQNVTLSCEQNLNHDAMYWYRQDPGQGLRLIYYSQIVNDFQKGDIAEGYSVSREKKESFPLTVTSAQKNPTAFYLCASSTGTGTSNYEQYFGPGTRLTVT.